These 15 T cell receptor beta chains originate from one sample sequenced in a study of T cells in Graves' hyperthyroidism and ophthalmopathy. Authors of the study amplified TCR beta CDR3 regions from RNA transcripts. The primer set for the first-round RT-PCR of the TCR CDR3 was HTBI. TCRdb redid the calling of the multiplex PCR reads with MiXCR, one entry per CDR3 protein. Of about 520,000 distinct CDR3 sequences in the sample, around 22% were seen once. Source material: blood. Source of these receptors: a woman younger than 45 with Graves' ophthalmopathy.

The chain carries TRBV28 and TRBJ2-7, with D perhaps matching TRBD1 or TRBD2 (7 bases each). There are 15 residues in the CDR3. Trimming cost V 6 bases and J 2 bases, with 17 bases left between them. Looked up from germline, CDR1 is MDHEN and CDR2 is SYDVKM. The CDR3 region has the DNA TGTGCCAGCAGACCAGGGGGGAGGGGAGCCTACGAGCAGTACTTC. This translates into CASRPGGRGAYEQYF.

The J gene is TRBJ2-7, the V gene TRBV20-1; the D call may be TRBD1 or TRBD2 (5 bases each). Germline values: CDR1 DFQATT, CDR2 SNEGSKA (reference sequence). The CDR3 runs to 12 residues. Deletions cut 0 bases from V and 9 bases from J, with 12 bases between. The DNA of the CDR3 is TGCAGTGCTAGAGACCCCGGGGCCGGGCAGTACTTC. Translation gives CSARDPGAGQYF.

The V call is TRBV6-1, the J call TRBJ1-5, with D possibly TRBD1 on 5 matching bases. Germline values: CDR1 MNHNS, CDR2 SASEGT. The V end was cut by 5 bases, the J end by 6 bases, with 11 bases between. This CDR3 has 13 residues. The CDR3 DNA is TGTGCCAGCAGTAATAGGGGTTTTCAGCCCCAGCATTTT. Encoded protein: CASSNRGFQPQHF.

This clonotype has ten or more counts. The gene calls are TRBV29-1 and TRBJ2-7; unclear D gene. The CDR3 contains 14 residues. The V gene lost 4 bases and the J gene lost 0 bases, with 13 bases spanning the gap. Germline CDR1 is SQVTM and CDR2 is ANQGSEA. The CDR3: CSVGYSGFSYEQYF. CDR3 DNA sequence: TGCAGCGTTGGATACTCTGGGTTCTCCTACGAGCAGTACTTC.

This clonotype was picked up many times. CDR3 bases: TGTGCCAGCAGTGCCAGTGGGATACCCGGCGGGGAGCAGTACTTC. It codes for CASSASGIPGGEQYF. The chain employs TRBV25-1 and TRBJ2-7, with D possibly TRBD2 on 5 matching bases. Germline CDR1 reads MGHDK; CDR2 reads SYGVNS. With 4 bases removed from V and 7 bases from J, the gap between germline ends came to 20 bases. The CDR3 has 15 amino acids.

This clonotype has a handful of counts. The chain links TRBV5-1 to TRBJ1-6; perhaps TRBD1 as D (6 bases). In germline, CDR1 is SGHRS, CDR2 YFSETQ. The CDR3 contains 16 residues. V gave up 4 bases and J gave up 4 bases, with 15 bases separating them. For the CDR3, the DNA is TGCGCCAGCAGCCTCGGGACACTTTCTTATAATTCACCCCTCCACTTT. It yields the protein CASSLGTLSYNSPLHF.

In this sample, this clonotype turned up many times. The chain joins TRBV6-2 or TRBV6-3 to TRBJ2-7; 7 positions match TRBD1. Germline loops: CDR1 MNHEY, CDR2 SVGEGT. The CDR3 spans 13 residues. V gave up 4 bases and J gave up 3 bases; unmatched junction bases: 3. CDR3 DNA sequence: TGTGCCAGCAGTTCAGACAGGGTCTACGAGCAGTACTTC. Translation gives CASSSDRVYEQYF.

This clonotype has a count of ten or more. This rearrangement joins TRBV7-9 to TRBJ2-7; 9 nucleotides agree with TRBD2. Germline values: CDR1 SEHNR, CDR2 FQNEAQ (reference sequence). With 9 bases clipped from V and 5 bases from J, the junction kept 11 bases outside the gene matches. This CDR3 has 14 residues. CDR3 bases: TGTGCCAGTGTTGAGCGGGGGGCGTCCCACGAGCAGTACTTC. Its protein product is CASVERGASHEQYF.

The chain links TRBV2 to TRBJ1-3; no reliable D call. The CDR3 has 16 amino acids. CDR1 is SNHLY, CDR2 FYNNEI, per germline. V was shortened by 2 bases and J by 1 base, with 12 bases between the two germline ends. CDR3 amino acids: CASSESVASSGNTIYF. The DNA for the CDR3 is TGTGCCAGCAGTGAATCGGTAGCATCTTCTGGAAACACCATATATTTT.

CDR3 bases: TGTGCCACCAGTCACCCAGACGGGGGGGTAGGGACTGAAGCTTTCTTT. Amino acids: CATSHPDGGVGTEAFF. This chain uses TRBV15 with TRBJ1-1; possible D gene TRBD1, 5 bases. Germline assignment: CDR1 LNHNV and CDR2 YYDKDF (reference sequence). The CDR3 extends over 16 amino acids. V was pared by 6 bases and J by 5 bases, with 22 bases between.

The table lists this clonotype with a few counts. V gene TRBV7-9 combines with J gene TRBJ1-1; no clear D gene. The CDR3 contains 13 residues. The V gene's germline CDR1 is SEHNR and CDR2 FQNEAQ (reference sequence). Trimming removed 5 bases from V and 3 bases from J, with 10 bases in between. CDR3 sequence: CASSLEEDTEAFF. The CDR3 DNA reads TGTGCCAGCAGCCTAGAGGAGGACACTGAAGCTTTCTTT. Combining the CDR3 with reference TRBV7-9 and TRBJ1-1 gives the whole variable domain DTGVSQNPRHKITKRGQNVTFRCDPISEHNRLYWYRQTLGQGPEFLTYFQNEAQLEKSRLLSDRFSAERPKGSFSTLEIQRTEQGDSAMYLCASSLEEDTEAFFGQGTRLTVV.

This clonotype showed up just a few times. The rearrangement links TRBV19 to TRBJ2-2; D is undetermined. The CDR3 extends over 12 amino acids. The germline V and J ends were trimmed by 3 bases and 6 bases, with 5 bases remaining between them. Germline CDR1 LNHDA, CDR2 SQIVND (reference sequence). CDR3 sequence reads: CASSIGSGELFF. CDR3 sequence (DNA): TGTGCCAGTAGTATTGGGTCCGGGGAGCTGTTTTTT. Using reference TRBV19 and TRBJ2-2 for the parts outside the CDR3, the full variable domain is DGGITQSPKYLFRKEGQNVTLSCEQNLNHDAMYWYRQDPGQGLRLIYYSQIVNDFQKGDIAEGYSVSREKKESFPLTVTSAQKNPTAFYLCASSIGSGELFFGEGSRLTVL.

This clonotype has only a few counts. The J gene is TRBJ2-5, the V gene TRBV5-6; 13 bases are a match to TRBD2. Unmatched junction bases numbered 8, after V lost 0 bases and J lost 6 bases. The length of the CDR3 is 17 residues. Germline CDR1 reads SGHDT; CDR2 reads YYEEEE. CDR3 protein: CASSLDLLAGGPKTQYF. Here the CDR3 DNA reads TGTGCCAGCAGCTTGGATCTACTAGCGGGGGGGCCCAAGACCCAGTACTTC.

The V and J genes are TRBV28 and TRBJ1-6; D uncertain. CDR1 is MDHEN and CDR2 is SYDVKM in the germline V gene. The CDR3 contains 15 residues. V was shortened by 5 bases and J by 7 bases, with 15 bases between the two germline ends. CDR3 in amino acids: CASSAPGLGNSPLHF. CDR3 nucleotides: TGTGCCAGCAGTGCCCCGGGGTTGGGGAATTCACCCCTCCACTTT.

V and J are TRBV12-3 or TRBV12-4 and TRBJ1-5; 12 positions match TRBD1. This CDR3 is built from 17 residues. V lost 3 bases, J lost 0 bases, and 3 bases stayed unmatched. CDR3 sequence: CASSLGQGANSNQPQHF. Written as DNA, the CDR3 is TGTGCCAGCAGTTTGGGACAGGGGGCGAATAGCAATCAGCCCCAGCATTTT.